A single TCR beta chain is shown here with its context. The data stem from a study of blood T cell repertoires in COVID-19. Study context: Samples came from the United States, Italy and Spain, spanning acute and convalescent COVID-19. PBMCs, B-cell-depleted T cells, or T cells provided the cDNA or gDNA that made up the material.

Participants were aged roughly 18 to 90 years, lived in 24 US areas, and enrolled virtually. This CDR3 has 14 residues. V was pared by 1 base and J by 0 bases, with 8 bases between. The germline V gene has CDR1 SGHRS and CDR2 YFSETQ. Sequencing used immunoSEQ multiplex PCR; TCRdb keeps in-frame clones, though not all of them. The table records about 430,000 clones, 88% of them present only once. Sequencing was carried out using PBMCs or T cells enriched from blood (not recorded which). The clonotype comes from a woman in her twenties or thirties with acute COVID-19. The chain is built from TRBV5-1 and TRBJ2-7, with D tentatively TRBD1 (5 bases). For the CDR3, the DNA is TGCGCCAGCAGCTTGTGGCAGGGCTCCTACGAGCAGTACTTC. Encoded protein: CASSLWQGSYEQYF.